The rows below give T cell receptor beta chains drawn from one sample of a study of CD8+ T cells in alopecia areata. The table came from immunoSEQ multiplex PCR; TCRdb's copy has only in-frame clones and leaves some out. Among about 190,000 clones listed, just under 65% were seen once. This sample comprised CD4+ T cells sorted from blood, obtained around week 50, from a patient treated with tofacitinib. Every receptor here comes from a human donor with alopecia areata. Each CDR3 is given with its conserved first and last residue. The D gene is left open where the match is weak. Part of the rows lack a size; the others show once, few, many or a class for expanded clones.

NA,TRBV11-2,TRBJ2-1,NA,13,TGTGCCAGCAGCTTCACGGCCGCGGGAGAGCAGTTCTTC,CASSFTAAGEQFF
NA,TRBV7-2,TRBJ2-2,TRBD2,16,TGTGCCAGCAGCCGCAGCGGGGGGGCAGGCACCGGGGAGCTGTTTTTT,CASSRSGGAGTGELFF
NA,TRBV11-2,TRBJ2-1,TRBD2,14,TGTGCCAGCAGCTCCGGACTAGCTTCGTATGAGCAGTTCTTC,CASSSGLASYEQFF
few,TRBV11-2,TRBJ2-1,NA,14,TGTGCCAGCAGCCCTGACTGGAGGGGCAATGAGCAGTTCTTC,CASSPDWRGNEQFF
few,TRBV14,TRBJ2-2,NA,16,TGTGCCAGCAGCCCCTGGCAGAGAGGAGACACCGGGGAGCTGTTTTTT,CASSPWQRGDTGELFF
NA,TRBV11-2,TRBJ1-2,NA,13,TGTGCCAGCAGCTACTCGGGGTTGCAAGGCTACACCTTC,CASSYSGLQGYTF
NA,TRBV2,TRBJ2-6,NA,14,TGTGCCAGCATGGGGCTCTCTGGGGCCAACGTCCTGACTTTC,CASMGLSGANVLTF
NA,TRBV5-1,TRBJ2-5,NA,14,TGCGCCAGCAGCTTGTGGAACGGAGAAGAGACCCAGTACTTC,CASSLWNGEETQYF
NA,TRBV11-2,TRBJ2-3,NA,14,TGTGCCAGCAGCGGACACCTTGGCACAGATACGCAGTATTTT,CASSGHLGTDTQYF
NA,TRBV5-1,TRBJ2-2,NA,15,TGCGCCAGCAGTTTTATGACAGCGTCGTCCGGGGAGCTGTTTTTT,CASSFMTASSGELFF
NA,TRBV7-9,TRBJ1-2,NA,13,TGTGCCAGCACTTCCGGGACGGATTATGGCTACACCTTC,CASTSGTDYGYTF